Listed below are T cell receptor beta chains from one sample, sequenced in a study of blood T cell repertoires in COVID-19. Generated by immunoSEQ multiplex PCR, the TCRdb table keeps only in-frame clones and is missing some. The sample holds 70,000 or so clones, 80% to 90% seen once. Sequenced: peripheral blood. The receptor source for this set is a man over 45 with active COVID-19. CDR3s include the opening cysteine and the closing phenylalanine or tryptophan. A D gene is named only where the DNA matches it firmly. Where a row states a size, it is once, few, many or the class of an expanded clone; other rows omit it.

v_call,d_call,clone_size,cdr3_length,j_call,cdr3_nt,cdr3_aa
TRBV18,.,few,13,TRBJ1-1,TGTGCCAGCTCACAAGGGGTGAACACTGAAGCTTTCTTT,CASSQGVNTEAFF
TRBV4-3,.,.,16,TRBJ2-1,TGCGCCAGCAGCCAAGTATCTGGCGGAGGCTACAATGAGCAGTTCTTC,CASSQVSGGGYNEQFF
TRBV5-1,.,few,13,TRBJ2-7,TGCGCCAGCAGTTCCCCGGCGGGAAACGAGCAGTACTTC,CASSSPAGNEQYF
TRBV4-3,.,.,13,TRBJ1-2,TGCGCCAGCAGCCACAATTCTAACTATGGCTACACCTTC,CASSHNSNYGYTF
TRBV5-6,.,.,15,TRBJ1-4,TGTGCCAGCAGCTTTGAACAGGGTGGAGGCGAAAAACTGTTTTTT,CASSFEQGGGEKLFF
TRBV5-1,.,.,14,TRBJ1-2,TGCGCCAGCAGCTTGGACAGAGCTAACTATGGCTACACCTTC,CASSLDRANYGYTF
TRBV7-9,.,.,14,TRBJ2-7,TGTGCCAGCAGCTTAGCCAGTGCCTCCTACGAGCAGTACTTC,CASSLASASYEQYF
TRBV7-6,TRBD1,.,16,TRBJ1-5,TGTGCCAGCAGCTTAGGAGGGACAGGGTTAGATCAGCCCCAGCATTTT,CASSLGGTGLDQPQHF
TRBV12-3/TRBV12-4,.,.,13,TRBJ1-5,TGTGCCAGCAGTCTCGAGCGGGATCAGCCCCAGCATTTT,CASSLERDQPQHF
TRBV12-3/TRBV12-4,TRBD1,.,12,TRBJ1-2,TGTGCCAGCAGTTTGGGGACAGGGGGTTACACCTTC,CASSLGTGGYTF
TRBV14,TRBD1,.,18,TRBJ1-2,TGTGCCAGCAGCCAAGATCCCCGGACAGGGATGGTTTCGGGAGGCTACACCTTC,CASSQDPRTGMVSGGYTF
TRBV4-1,.,.,14,TRBJ1-1,TGCGCCAGCAGCCCGATGGTCGGGAACACTGAAGCTTTCTTT,CASSPMVGNTEAFF
TRBV28,.,.,15,TRBJ1-6,TGTGCCAGCAGTTTATGGGCTTCGGAGAATTCACCCCTCCACTTT,CASSLWASENSPLHF
TRBV2,TRBD2,.,15,TRBJ2-5,TGTGCCAGCAGTGCACCTAGCGGGAGTCTGCAGACCCAGTACTTC,CASSAPSGSLQTQYF
TRBV5-4,.,.,15,TRBJ2-3,TGTGCCAGCAGCTTGGGGCAGGGTAGCACAGATACGCAGTATTTT,CASSLGQGSTDTQYF
TRBV3-1/TRBV3-2,.,.,15,TRBJ2-7,TGTGCCAGCAGCCAAGGATGGCAGATAACCTACGAGCAGTACTTC,CASSQGWQITYEQYF
TRBV5-6,.,few,13,TRBJ2-7,TGTGCCAGCAGCTTCCGGGGGAACTACGAGCAGTACTTC,CASSFRGNYEQYF
TRBV28,.,.,11,TRBJ2-3,TGTGCCAGCAGTTGGAGGCATACGCAGTATTTT,CASSWRHTQYF
TRBV4-3,TRBD2,.,17,TRBJ2-5,TGCGCCAGCAGCCCTAGCGCCGGGGGGATGGGACAAGAGACCCAGTACTTC,CASSPSAGGMGQETQYF
TRBV7-2,.,.,15,TRBJ1-4,TGTGCCAGCAGCCTTCGGTGGGGCGGAAATGAAAAACTGTTTTTT,CASSLRWGGNEKLFF
TRBV19,TRBD2,.,14,TRBJ2-7,TGTGCCAGTAGTATAGATACTAGCGGATACGAGCAGTACTTC,CASSIDTSGYEQYF
TRBV6-2/TRBV6-3,.,.,16,TRBJ2-5,TGTGCCAGCAGTAGGACCCGCGGGGGCGGTTGGGAGACCCAGTACTTC,CASSRTRGGGWETQYF
TRBV19,.,.,14,TRBJ1-2,TGTGCCAGTAGTATTTTAAATACGGAGTATGGCTACACCTTC,CASSILNTEYGYTF
TRBV25-1,.,.,13,TRBJ1-2,TGTGCCAGCAGTCCCAGGGGAAACTATGGCTACACCTTC,CASSPRGNYGYTF
TRBV19,TRBD2,once,18,TRBJ2-7,TGTGCCAGTACCTCCCGGGCTAGCGGGAGAGCAAGGAGGGACGAGCAGTACTTC,CASTSRASGRARRDEQYF
TRBV7-9,.,.,16,TRBJ2-5,TGTGCCAGCAGCTTACGGTCGGGGGGCGCGGGAGAGACCCAGTACTTC,CASSLRSGGAGETQYF
TRBV2,TRBD2,.,14,TRBJ2-7,TGTGCCAGCAGTGAGGGACTAGTCTCCTACGAGCAGTACTTC,CASSEGLVSYEQYF
TRBV7-3,TRBD2,.,19,TRBJ2-3,TGTGCCAGCAGCTTAACGTCAGCAGCTAGCGGGGGCTACACAGATACGCAGTATTTT,CASSLTSAASGGYTDTQYF
TRBV6-6,.,.,16,TRBJ2-7,TGTGCCAGCACCTACTCCGAAGGGAGAAAGTCCTACGAGCAGTACTTC,CASTYSEGRKSYEQYF
TRBV7-9,.,.,16,TRBJ1-3,TGTGCCAGCAGCTTAAAGGGAGGTAGCTCTGGAAACACCATATATTTT,CASSLKGGSSGNTIYF
TRBV6-2/TRBV6-3,TRBD1,.,14,TRBJ1-2,TGTGCCAGCAGTTACGTAGCACAGGGGGACGGCTACACCTTC,CASSYVAQGDGYTF
TRBV29-1,.,once,12,TRBJ1-2,TGCAGCGTTGTCTTTCAGACAGGCGGAGGCACCTTC,CSVVFQTGGGTF
TRBV7-2,.,.,16,TRBJ2-1,TGTGCCAGCAGCTTAGCGTCGGCAGGGTACTTCAATGAGCAGTTCTTC,CASSLASAGYFNEQFF
TRBV19,TRBD2,.,15,TRBJ2-1,TGTGCCAGTAGCCCAGCGGGAGGGCATAATAATGAGCAGTTCTTC,CASSPAGGHNNEQFF
TRBV9,.,.,17,TRBJ2-3,TGTGCCAGCAGCGGACCCCGAACAGGTCTACGAGCAGATACGCAGTATTTT,CASSGPRTGLRADTQYF
TRBV28,.,once,16,TRBJ2-3,TGTGCCAGCAGTTTATGGGGCAGGGATTTGTCAGATACGCAGTATTTT,CASSLWGRDLSDTQYF
TRBV9,.,.,14,TRBJ1-6,TGTGCCAGCAGCGTAGCTACGAGGAATTCACCCCTCCACTTT,CASSVATRNSPLHF
TRBV19,.,few,15,TRBJ1-5,TGTGCCAGTAGTTTAGATTCAGGGAACAATCAGCCCCAGCATTTT,CASSLDSGNNQPQHF
TRBV24-1,.,.,14,TRBJ1-5,TGTGCCACCAGTGATTTTGGGACATACATTCCCCAGCATTTT,CATSDFGTYIPQHF
TRBV7-8,TRBD2,.,16,TRBJ2-3,TGTGCCAGCAGCTTAATGGCTAGCGGGACCGCAGATACGCAGTATTTT,CASSLMASGTADTQYF
TRBV29-1,.,.,11,TRBJ1-2,TGCAGCGTTCGGAGTGCTCGCGGCTACACCTTC,CSVRSARGYTF
TRBV10-2,.,.,15,TRBJ1-6,TGCGCCAGCAGTGTCGGGGAAACCTATAATTCACCCCTCCACTTT,CASSVGETYNSPLHF
TRBV14,TRBD2,few,20,TRBJ2-2,TGTGCCAGCAGCCAAGATCTCTATCTCGGGGGGGCGCTGGACACCGGGGAGCTGTTTTTT,CASSQDLYLGGALDTGELFF
TRBV15,TRBD1,.,16,TRBJ1-1,TGTGCCACCAGCAGGGGGACAGGGGGCTTTTTCACTGAAGCTTTCTTT,CATSRGTGGFFTEAFF
TRBV5-4,.,few,14,TRBJ1-5,TGTGCCAGCAGCCAAGGGGGTAGCAATCAGCCCCAGCATTTT,CASSQGGSNQPQHF
TRBV2,TRBD1,once,12,TRBJ2-3,TGTGCCAGACAGGGGTCGACAGATACGCAGTATTTT,CARQGSTDTQYF
TRBV28,TRBD1,.,17,TRBJ1-5,TGTGCCAGCAGTACACGGACAGGGCGCGTCGGCAATCAGCCCCAGCATTTT,CASSTRTGRVGNQPQHF
TRBV19,TRBD1,.,13,TRBJ2-7,TGTGCCAGTAGCAGGCAGGGGGCCTACGAGCAGTACTTC,CASSRQGAYEQYF
TRBV19,.,.,13,TRBJ2-3,TGTGCCAGTATGTCTCCTCGGGGAGATACGCAGTATTTT,CASMSPRGDTQYF